This entry lists 6 T cell receptor beta chains sequenced from one sample in a study of T-cell reconstitution after alpha-beta-depleted transplantation in children. Unique molecular identifiers were used in preparing the TCRbeta library. TCRdb re-analysed the PCR reads in MiXCR, keeping a single row per CDR3 protein. The sample has about 640,000 distinct CDR3 sequences, roughly 15% seen once. Source: PBMCs from the stem cell graft donor, taken from the stem cell graft. The receptors stem from a human donor who donated a stem cell graft to a child with acute myeloid leukemia.

This clonotype occurred many times. V is TRBV20-1 and J is TRBJ1-2, with TRBD1 as a possible D gene (5 bases). V lost 5 bases and J 5 bases, leaving 12 bases between the germline ends. Per the germline V gene, CDR1 is DFQATT and CDR2 is SNEGSKA (reference sequence). The CDR3 length is 12 residues. The CDR3 is CSAPDRGYGYTF. The CDR3 bases are TGCAGTGCTCCCGACAGAGGTTATGGCTACACCTTC.

The chain is built from TRBV11-2 and TRBJ1-2; D gene unclear. CDR1 SGHAT and CDR2 FQNNGV come from the germline V gene. Trimming took 3 bases from V and 2 from J, leaving 16 bases between them. The CDR3 runs 16 residues. The CDR3 DNA reads TGTGCCAGCAGCTTCCAGGAGGAACTCCTCAACTATGGCTACACCTTC. Protein sequence: CASSFQEELLNYGYTF. Full variable domain (outside the CDR3, taken from reference TRBV11-2 and TRBJ1-2): EAGVAQSPRYKIIEKRQSVAFWCNPISGHATLYWYQQILGQGPKLLIQFQNNGVVDDSQLPKDRFSAERLKGVDSTLKIQPAKLEDSAVYLCASSFQEELLNYGYTFGSGTRLTVV.

This clonotype was seen many times. The chain uses TRBV5-1 and TRBJ2-7, with D hard to call. The V and J ends lost 8 bases and 1 base respectively, with 16 bases between them. CDR1 and CDR2 from the germline V gene are SGHRS and YFSETQ. The CDR3 contains 14 residues. CDR3 in amino acids: CASRYSLGSYEQYF. CDR3 nucleotide sequence: TGCGCCAGTCGATACAGCTTGGGTTCCTACGAGCAGTACTTC.

The genes are TRBV20-1 and TRBJ2-3; D gene unclear. The CDR3 sequence is 13 residues long. With 6 bases removed from V and 2 bases from J, the gap between germline ends came to 12 bases. The germline CDR1 and CDR2 sequences are DFQATT and SNEGSKA (reference sequence). CDR3 coding DNA: TGCAGTGCCCTACCTTCTACCACAGATACGCAGTATTTT. This gives the protein CSALPSTTDTQYF.

The chain links TRBV12-3 or TRBV12-4 to TRBJ2-3; TRBD1 agrees at 7 bases. Unmatched junction bases numbered 7, after V lost 6 bases and J lost 1 base. There are 15 residues in the CDR3. CDR3 region: CASSRDSVRTDTQYF. DNA of the CDR3: TGTGCCAGCAGCCGGGACAGTGTACGCACAGATACGCAGTATTTT.

There are many counts of this clonotype. The CDR3 sequence: CASSPGQGVQETQYF. The CDR3, as DNA: TGTGCCAGCTCACCGGGACAGGGGGTACAAGAGACCCAGTACTTC. This chain links TRBV18 with TRBJ2-5; 11 nucleotides match TRBD1. Looked up from germline, CDR1 is KGHSH and CDR2 is LQKENI. Trimming at V came to 3 bases and at J to 2 bases, leaving 2 bases not matched to a gene. This CDR3 region has 15 residues.